The T cell receptor beta chain described here comes from a study of CD8 T cells in Susac syndrome. Across the whole study: At the time their blood was drawn, patients with Susac syndrome were either therapy-naive, on corticosteroids (with some of them also receiving intravenous immunoglobulin), or on intravenous immunoglobulin alone.

Findings of the study overall: Across the total CD8+ repertoires, sixteen Susac-specific public clones were detected, and across the CD8+ TEMRA repertoires, 5 or 6 such clones were detected.

Comments on this clonotype: What it recognizes is unknown.

Negative isolation yielded CD4+ and CD8+ T cells, and FACS enriched TEMRA cells. This CDR3 is built from 14 residues. Per germline, CDR1 MNHEY and CDR2 SMNVEV (reference sequence). Trimming left V 5 bases short and J 5 bases short, with 15 bases between. RNA in amounts of roughly 0.5 to 1 ug was reverse transcribed with random hexamers. The authors amplified TCR beta CDR3 across 54 Vbeta and 13 Jbeta using immunoSEQ multiplex PCR. TCRdb used MiXCR to reprocess the immunoSEQ multiplex PCR reads, holding one entry per CDR3 protein. The sample has more than 100,000 distinct CDR3 sequences; around 94% are singletons.

Source material: CD8+ T cells from PBMCs. The chain links TRBV27 to TRBJ2-5; possible D gene TRBD1, 6 bases. The sequence was obtained from a human donor with Susac syndrome. The CDR3 loop is CASSQGHARETQYF. CDR3 bases: TGTGCCAGCAGTCAGGGACATGCTAGGGAGACCCAGTACTTC.